This T cell receptor beta chain was recorded in a study of T cell responses to AZD1222 COVID-19 vaccine. Sequenced by immunoSEQ multiplex PCR; TCRdb stores in-frame clones only, minus some. The sample yields about 150,000 clones, approximately 91% seen once. The study's findings and limits: Sampling that yielded the repertoires occurred only after the peak T cell response. Seropositive AZD1222 recipients at baseline numbered only 5 to 7. Per reports, nearly half of all spike-specific TCRs target regions that are unmutated in variants.

V shed 3 bases and J 7 bases; nucleotides not matched to a gene: 4. The germline V gene encodes CDR1 LGHDT and CDR2 YNNKEL (reference sequence). This CDR3 is 14 amino acids long. With regard to this clone: The antigen remains unidentified.

V usage is TRBV3-1 (or the pseudogene TRBV3-2) and J usage is TRBJ1-2; 11 positions agree with TRBD1. Source: peripheral blood, taken 28 days after the second AZD1222 dose. The receptor comes from an adult who received the AZD1222 COVID-19 vaccine. This chain's CDR3 is CASSHGQGAGGYTF. CDR3 nucleotide sequence: TGTGCCAGCAGCCACGGACAGGGGGCGGGTGGCTACACCTTC.